This T cell receptor beta chain was sequenced during a study of Ad26.COV2.S vaccination and SARS-CoV-2 variants. For the study at large: Doses of Ad26.COV2.S were injected into muscle once or twice, 56 days apart.

Germline loops: CDR1 MNHEY, CDR2 SMNVEV (reference sequence). This CDR3 region has 16 residues. The germline V and J ends were trimmed by 0 bases and 3 bases, with 14 bases remaining between them. This table comes from immunoSEQ multiplex PCR, and its TCRdb copy is limited to in-frame clones, with some not included. The data contain under 250,000 clones, around 88% of them singletons. Details on this clone: The target antigen is unknown.

Specified treatment: roughly 20 received Ad26.COV2.S at low or high dose, single or two shots; about 5 received placebo; per-sample allocation not given. The study sampled participants on day 63 after the first vaccine or placebo injection. Whole-study results and caveats: An underestimation of total T cell responses may have resulted from the TCR breadth and depth analyses. Post-vaccination spike-specific CD8+ and CD4+ T cell responses reportedly had substantial breadth.

The material sequenced was peripheral blood, taken in a trial of Ad26.COV2.S vaccine versus placebo. V usage is TRBV27 and J usage is TRBJ1-1; tentative D call: TRBD1 (5 bases). This sequence originates from a person between 18 and 60 years old who received the Ad26.COV2.S COVID-19 vaccine or a placebo. The CDR3: CASSLSRALGDTEAFF. CDR3 sequence (DNA): TGTGCCAGCAGTTTATCGCGGGCCTTAGGGGACACTGAAGCTTTCTTT.